This T cell receptor beta chain came from a study of blood T cells in healthy people across ages. Points from the study as a whole: When one million T cells were used, diversity estimates were thought to be underestimates. The long-lived group displayed more naive CD4+ cells, plus higher diversity, than the aged donors did.

Remarks on this clonotype: The antigen is unknown.

For the second PCR, which ran for about 6 to 11 cycles, a sample-barcoded 5' primer and a J-beta primer mix were used. The template-switch adaptor, which had 12 random nucleotides, put a tag on each cDNA molecule. A minimum of 2.5 million CDR3-containing paired-end reads was obtained for each sample. TCRdb passed the 5' RACE reads through MiXCR, listing each CDR3 protein once. The repertoire holds 1.5 million to 1.8 million distinct CDR3 sequences, roughly 43% seen once, with more than 4% in the top ten. The CDR3 extends over 17 amino acids. V lost 6 bases to trimming and J lost 0 bases, with 20 bases between them. Germline V lookup: CDR1 SEHNR, CDR2 FQNEAQ (reference sequence).

The chain carries TRBV7-9 and TRBJ1-2, with D perhaps matching TRBD1 (5 bases). Sequenced material: blood. This receptor was obtained from a woman aged 18-29 years in good health. CDR3 nucleotide sequence: TGTGCCAGCAGTTTTGGATATGTGGGACGGACTAACTATGGCTACACCTTC. Its translation is CASSFGYVGRTNYGYTF.